The 17 T cell receptor beta chains below all came from one sample that was sequenced in a study of early T cells in non-severe SARS-CoV-2 infection (dated by TCRdb to the early 2020s). The receptor library was made with 5' RACE. The sample was run on a NextSeq 500. TCRdb reprocessed the public reads (quality trimming at Q25 with fastp, clone calling with MiXCR) and kept in-frame beta chains. Merged by CDR3 protein, the rows form single entries marked with the most common genes and DNA. The sample records approximately 70,000 distinct CDR3 sequences, roughly an eighth of which are singletons. The ten largest clones add up to less than 3.5% of the sample. This sample comprised whole blood, obtained at baseline. Receptors originate from an adult who was a healthcare worker with PCR-confirmed SARS-CoV-2 infection or an uninfected control (not recorded which).

This sequence joins TRBV19 and TRBJ1-1; D not certain. The V end was cut by 3 bases, the J end by 1 base, with 18 bases between. The CDR3 has 17 residues. Germline V gene data show CDR1 as LNHDA and CDR2 as SQIVND (reference sequence). The CDR3: CASSIRALHQANTEAFF. The CDR3 coding sequence is TGTGCCAGTAGTATCCGGGCCCTACACCAGGCGAACACTGAAGCTTTCTTT. The full variable domain, completed using reference TRBV19 and TRBJ1-1, is DGGITQSPKYLFRKEGQNVTLSCEQNLNHDAMYWYRQDPGQGLRLIYYSQIVNDFQKGDIAEGYSVSREKKESFPLTVTSAQKNPTAFYLCASSIRALHQANTEAFFGQGTRLTVV.

The V and J genes are TRBV21-1 and TRBJ2-3; TRBD2 is taken as the D call from the table, unchecked against the DNA. TRBV21-1 is tagged as a pseudogene. This CDR3 is 18 amino acids long. The chain's CDR3 is CASSKYLVTSGVTDTQYF. The DNA for the CDR3 is TGTGCCAGCAGCAAATATCTGGTAACTAGCGGGGTCACAGATACGCAGTATTTT.

This chain uses TRBV5-6 with TRBJ2-1; the D gene could be TRBD1 or TRBD2 (5 bases each). This CDR3 has 16 amino acids. V was shortened by 2 bases and J by 8 bases, with 20 bases between the two germline ends. Germline V lookup: CDR1 SGHDT, CDR2 YYEEEE. This CDR3 reads CASSFRLRVLGDEQFF. Here the CDR3 DNA reads TGTGCCAGCAGCTTCCGTTTGCGCGTCTTGGGGGATGAGCAGTTCTTC.

This clonotype was observed a few times. The chain carries TRBV5-4 and TRBJ2-2; the D is unclear. V lost 5 bases to trimming and J lost 7 bases, with 12 bases between them. Germline CDR1 SGHNT, CDR2 YYREEE (reference sequence). The CDR3 contains 13 residues. Here the CDR3 reads CASSLPAIGELFF. The CDR3, as DNA: TGTGCCAGCAGTCTCCCGGCGATCGGGGAGCTGTTTTTT.

The V and J genes are TRBV7-9 and TRBJ1-6; no definite D call. The V end lost 1 base, the J end lost 6 bases, and 7 bases lay between the germline ends. The length of the CDR3 is 14 residues. The germline V gene has CDR1 SEHNR and CDR2 FQNEAQ (reference sequence). In nucleotides, the CDR3 is TGTGCCAGCAGCTTAGACGGAGCTAATTCACCCCTCCACTTT. This sequence encodes CASSLDGANSPLHF.

This sequence joins TRBV5-1 and TRBJ2-7; TRBD1 agrees at 9 bases. The germline V gene has CDR1 SGHRS and CDR2 YFSETQ. The CDR3 consists of 14 residues. V shed 0 bases, J shed 5 bases, and the junction held 3 bases outside the gene matches. The CDR3 nucleotides read TGCGCCAGCAGCTTGGTGGGACAGGGAAACGAGCAGTACTTC. Translating it yields CASSLVGQGNEQYF.

The chain uses TRBV29-1 and TRBJ2-3; 7 bases fit TRBD1. Per the germline V gene, CDR1 is SQVTM and CDR2 is ANQGSEA. This CDR3 comprises 14 residues. The J segment lost 4 bases and the V segment lost 7 bases, leaving 11 bases of the junction unmatched. DNA of the CDR3: TGCAGCGGGGAAGACACAGGGGCTCCAGATACGCAGTATTTT. Its protein product is CSGEDTGAPDTQYF.

This chain connects TRBV10-3 to TRBJ2-1; D might be TRBD1 or TRBD2, each matching 6 bases. Trimming pared 6 bases from V and 5 bases from J, leaving 11 bases between. Germline-derived CDR1 and CDR2 are ENHRY and SYGVKD. This CDR3 has 13 amino acids. Written as DNA, the CDR3 is TGTGCCATCAGGGAGGGGGGAGACAATGAGCAGTTCTTC. Amino acid sequence: CAIREGGDNEQFF.

This clonotype occurred many times. The chain carries TRBV20-1 and TRBJ2-7, with 9 bases lining up with TRBD1. The CDR3 is 16 residues long. Germline-derived CDR1 and CDR2 are DFQATT and SNEGSKA (reference sequence). After removal of 0 bases from V and 2 bases from J, the junction contained 8 bases not matched to a gene. CDR3 loop: CSARDGQGKNAYEQYF. The CDR3 DNA reads as TGCAGTGCTAGAGATGGACAGGGGAAAAACGCCTACGAGCAGTACTTC.

The V call is TRBV5-1, the J call TRBJ2-7; 9 bases are shared with TRBD1. V lost 0 bases and J lost 4; bases outside the gene matches: 2. There are 14 residues in the CDR3. CDR1 SGHRS and CDR2 YFSETQ come from the germline V gene. This chain's CDR3 is CASSLGGTGYEQYF. The CDR3 DNA reads as TGCGCCAGCAGCTTGGGGGGGACAGGGTACGAGCAGTACTTC.

In this sample, this clonotype turned up a few times. For the CDR3, the DNA is TGTGCCAGCAGTCCTCGGACAGGGGAAAGAGGCTACACCTTC. It encodes CASSPRTGERGYTF. The chain recombines TRBV28 with TRBJ1-2; 9 bases line up with TRBD1. CDR1 and CDR2 from the germline V gene are MDHEN and SYDVKM. The trim removed 5 bases at V and 8 bases at J, leaving 9 bases unmatched. The CDR3 contains 14 residues.

This clonotype has ten or more counts. V gene TRBV5-1 combines with J gene TRBJ1-3, with a possible D match to TRBD1 (6 bases). The V end was cut by 0 bases, the J end by 4 bases, with 8 bases between. CDR1 and CDR2 (germline): SGHRS, YFSETQ. The CDR3 totals 14 residues. CDR3 DNA: TGCGCCAGCAGCTTGGGGACAGACGGAAACACCATATATTTT. It codes for CASSLGTDGNTIYF. Full variable domain (remainder filled in from reference TRBV5-1 and TRBJ1-3): KAGVTQTPRYLIKTRGQQVTLSCSPISGHRSVSWYQQTPGQGLQFLFEYFSETQRNKGNFPGRFSGRQFSNSRSEMNVSTLELGDSALYLCASSLGTDGNTIYFGEGSWLTVV.

This clonotype was recorded at least ten times. The V gene is TRBV11-2, the J gene TRBJ2-7; 13 bases match TRBD2. V trimming: 2 bases; J trimming: 0 bases; junction bases outside the gene matches: 7. This CDR3 spans 18 amino acids. Germline loops: CDR1 SGHAT, CDR2 FQNNGV. DNA of the CDR3: TGTGCCAGCAGCTTAACCGGACTAGCGGGGGCTAGCTCCTACGAGCAGTACTTC. It encodes CASSLTGLAGASSYEQYF.

This clonotype was seen a few times. The chain is built from TRBV9 and TRBJ2-3, with 9 bases that match TRBD1. J lost 2 bases, V lost 0 bases, and 4 bases had no gene match. The CDR3 is made up of 16 amino acids. Germline CDR1 SGDLS, CDR2 YYNGEE. This chain's CDR3 is CASSVEGTGNTDTQYF. CDR3 in DNA: TGTGCCAGCAGCGTAGAGGGGACAGGGAACACAGATACGCAGTATTTT.

At least ten counts were recorded for this clonotype. The chain links TRBV10-2 to TRBJ1-5; D is ambiguous. V lost 4 bases and J 3 bases, leaving 13 bases between the germline ends. There are 15 residues in the CDR3. CDR1 and CDR2 (germline): WSHSY, SAAADI. The CDR3 sequence: CASSVDGGFNQPQHF. The CDR3 region has the DNA TGCGCCAGCAGTGTGGACGGAGGATTCAATCAGCCCCAGCATTTT.

The sample holds a few counts of this clonotype. The junction departs from the called germline gene at one end, perhaps through a read error. This chain uses TRBV29-1 with TRBJ2-1; 7 nucleotides align to TRBD2. This CDR3 comprises 12 residues. CDR1 is SQVTM and CDR2 is ANQGSEA in the germline V gene. The CDR3 is CSGLSGTTGLIF. The CDR3 bases are TGCAGCGGCCTCTCTGGGACTACCGGATTGATCTTC.

This clonotype has ten or more counts. At one end, the junction sequence differs from germline, possibly due to a read error. In DNA form, the CDR3 reads TGTGCTAGCAGCCCCAACTATGGGGGTGAGCAGTTCTTC. Protein product: CASSPNYGGEQFF. The rearrangement joins TRBV7-7 to TRBJ2-1; D is tentatively TRBD1 or TRBD2 (5 bases each). The CDR3 is 13 residues long. Germline loops: CDR1 SSHAT, CDR2 FNYEAQ (reference sequence).